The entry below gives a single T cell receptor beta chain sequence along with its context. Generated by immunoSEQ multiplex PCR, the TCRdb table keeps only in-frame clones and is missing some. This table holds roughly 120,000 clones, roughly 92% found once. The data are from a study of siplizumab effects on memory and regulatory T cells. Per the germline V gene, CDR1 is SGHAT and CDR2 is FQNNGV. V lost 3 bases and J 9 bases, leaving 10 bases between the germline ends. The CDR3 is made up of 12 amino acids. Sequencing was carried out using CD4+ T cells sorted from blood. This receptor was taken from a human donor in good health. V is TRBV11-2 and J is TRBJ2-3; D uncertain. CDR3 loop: CASSFTDPTQYF. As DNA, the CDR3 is TGTGCCAGCAGCTTCACGGACCCGACGCAGTATTTT.